The source of this T cell receptor beta chain is a study of identical twins. MiXCR, applied by TCRdb to the 5' RACE reads, yields one record per CDR3 protein. The sample has about 690,000 distinct CDR3 sequences, roughly 6% seen once. Looked up from germline, CDR1 is SGHVS and CDR2 is FQNEAQ. V lost 1 base and J lost 4; bases outside the gene matches: 3. The CDR3 extends over 14 amino acids. This clonotype was seen ten or more times. This TCR was sampled from a man between 18 and 35 years old in good health. The sequenced sample consisted of naive T cells sorted from blood. This rearrangement joins TRBV7-8 to TRBJ1-1, with 7 nucleotides matching TRBD1. The CDR3 sequence: CASSLDRGSTEAFF. CDR3 coding DNA: TGTGCCAGCAGCTTAGACAGGGGTAGCACTGAAGCTTTCTTT.